This T cell receptor (beta chain) was obtained from a study of T cell responses to AZD1222 COVID-19 vaccine. General study points: CD4 TCRs associated with vaccination spanned spike, dominating at 160-218 and 743-854. Repertoires were collected only later (after the peak T cell response had occurred). Spike-specific TCR breadth and depth both grew after two AZD1222 doses.

Doses given second, at about 4 or about 12 weeks, were pooled. Note on this clone: Its cognate antigen is unknown.

TCRdb's table, derived via immunoSEQ multiplex PCR, lists solely in-frame clones and lacks some. Altogether 55,000 to 80,000 clones are present, roughly nine tenths being singletons, with the ten largest covering roughly 27%. This CDR3 has 14 amino acids. Per germline, CDR1 PRHDT and CDR2 FYEKMQ (reference sequence). Trimming stripped 0 bases from V and 3 bases from J, with 5 bases between. The sequenced sample was peripheral blood, obtained 28 days after the second AZD1222 dose. This sequence originates from an adult who received the AZD1222 COVID-19 vaccine. V gene TRBV13 combines with J gene TRBJ2-2, with D hard to call. This CDR3 is CASSLGLYTGELFF. The CDR3 bases are TGTGCCAGCAGCTTAGGCCTTTACACCGGGGAGCTGTTTTTT.